This T cell receptor (beta chain) was recorded in a study of T cells in Graves' hyperthyroidism and ophthalmopathy. The CDR3 is 16 amino acids. Germline assignment: CDR1 SGDLS and CDR2 YYNGEE. The V and J ends lost 7 bases and 4 bases respectively, with 20 bases between them. As concerns this clonotype: Its antigen is currently unknown.

Diagnoses were established using clinical symptoms, serum thyroxine and TRAb, thyroid ultrasound and orbital computed tomography. Notes on the study in general: Researchers found most expanded thyroid clonotypes above 0.001 in blood as well. In simple terms, a model built on 13 V-J features told ophthalmopathy apart from stable hyperthyroidism.

The CDR3 regions of TCR beta were amplified from RNA transcripts. The HTBI set primed first-round TCR CDR3 RT-PCR. TCRdb reprocessed the multiplex PCR reads with MiXCR, giving one entry per CDR3 protein. The profile shows around 660,000 distinct CDR3 sequences, just under 45% of them singletons. The chain links TRBV9 to TRBJ1-4; maybe TRBD1 (5 bases). This receptor was taken from an adult man with Graves' disease, either hyperthyroidism or ophthalmopathy (not recorded which). Sequenced input: peripheral blood or thyroid tissue (not recorded which). The CDR3 loop reads CASRPPRGGINEKLFF. The CDR3 DNA reads as TGTGCCAGCCGCCCACCTCGGGGCGGAATTAATGAAAAACTGTTTTTT.